This TCR beta chain was documented in a study of cytomegalovirus exposure and HLA in healthy donors. Broader study findings: Indistinguishability led to the exclusion of some V segments, TRBV6-2 and TRBV6-3 included. With further analysis later on, most CMV-associated TCR beta chains appeared HLA-restricted. In a later analysis, specific HLA alleles were associated with 15,000 or so TCR beta sequences at a 0.05 false discovery rate.

CDR1 SGHTA and CDR2 FQGNSA come from the germline V gene. The V and J ends lost 4 bases and 3 bases respectively, with 4 bases between them. The CDR3 runs to 12 residues. Concerning this clone itself: Its matching antigen is unknown.

The primer mix had 60 Vbeta and 13 Jbeta primers. The table came from immunoSEQ multiplex PCR; TCRdb's copy has only in-frame clones and leaves some out. The repertoire holds around 100,000 clones, with 60% to 70% as singletons. Sequences were obtained from PBMCs. The chain recombines TRBV7-2 with TRBJ1-5; D is uncertain. The clonotype was recovered from a man aged 25-40 years in good health and CMV-seropositive. CDR3 nucleotides: TGTGCCAGCAGCTCCCACAATCAGCCCCAGCATTTT. Translated, it gives CASSSHNQPQHF.